Detailed here is one T cell receptor (beta chain). The CDR3 is 15 residues long. V was clipped by 2 bases and J by 5 bases; unmatched bases: 6. Germline CDR1 is MNHEY and CDR2 is SVGAGI. This sample was taken from a study of PD-L1 blockade in urothelial cancer. Across the whole study: Male sex and bladder-origin urothelial cancer were recorded for about 85% of the roughly 30 patients. The analyses of blood took place 3 weeks (second dose) and 6 weeks after treatment start.

Spiked synthetic TCR analogs estimated absolute template abundance per PCR. Only in-frame clones appear in the TCRdb table, and some are missing; sequencing was by immunoSEQ multiplex PCR. The data show 15,000 to 20,000 clones, about 90% seen once. Diagnoses among patients were locally advanced or metastatic urothelial carcinoma. The chain links TRBV6-5 to TRBJ2-1; TRBD1 matches at 7 bases. The clonotype was recovered from a man aged 50 to 60 with urothelial cancer. The sample in question was PBMCs, obtained around atezolizumab (anti-PD-L1) treatment. The CDR3 loop is CASSYPGQTNNEQFF. In DNA, the CDR3 is TGTGCCAGCAGTTACCCGGGACAGACGAACAATGAGCAGTTCTTC.